The 21 T cell receptor beta chains reported below all come from one sample, sequenced in a study of low-dose radiotherapy and immunotherapy resistance in tumors. Gene-specific TRAV and TRBV primers were used for first-strand cDNA, covering alpha and beta chains. With a V-primer adapter and a constant-region primer, TCRs were amplified for 20 to 25 PCR cycles. TCRdb analysed the reads with MiXCR anew, one entry per CDR3 protein. The sample contains 11,000 to 15,000 distinct CDR3 sequences, around 75% of which appear only once. These receptors were obtained from a human donor with advanced metastatic prostate, ovarian, gallbladder or colorectal cancer (not recorded which). This table probably holds off-target reads from a library built for another chain.

This clonotype showed up just a few times. The chain recombines TRBV9 with TRBJ2-1; 10 bases are a match to TRBD2. The CDR3 has 16 amino acids. CDR1 and CDR2 (germline): SGDLS, YYNGEE. With 0 bases clipped from V and 2 bases from J, the junction kept 2 bases outside the gene matches. CDR3 DNA sequence: TGTGCCAGCAGCGTAGAGCTAGCGGGGGCCTACAATGAGCAGTTCTTC. Translated: CASSVELAGAYNEQFF. The entire variable domain, with the rest obtained from reference TRBV9 and TRBJ2-1, is as follows: DSGVTQTPKHLITATGQRVTLRCSPRSGDLSVYWYQQSLDQGLQFLIQYYNGEERAKGNILERFSAQQFPDLHSELNLSSLELGDSALYFCASSVELAGAYNEQFFGPGTRLTVL.

This sequence joins TRBV6-1 and TRBJ2-5; weak D call: TRBD2 (6 bases). The CDR3 length is 14 residues. Looked up from germline, CDR1 is MNHNS and CDR2 is SASEGT. V was cut by 7 bases and J by 1 base, with 13 bases left in between. The CDR3 loop reads CASIERDFQETQYF. CDR3 sequence (DNA): TGTGCCAGCATCGAAAGGGACTTCCAAGAGACCCAGTACTTC.

V and J are TRBV5-1 and TRBJ1-2; TRBD1 matches 8 bases. The J segment lost 4 bases and the V segment lost 4 bases, leaving 9 bases of the junction unmatched. Germline assignment: CDR1 SGHRS and CDR2 YFSETQ. This CDR3 comprises 15 residues. Written as DNA, the CDR3 is TGCGCCAGCAGCGTCTCCAGGGGGCTGGCCTATGGCTACACCTTC. Protein: CASSVSRGLAYGYTF. Variable domain in full (rest from reference TRBV5-1 and TRBJ1-2): KAGVTQTPRYLIKTRGQQVTLSCSPISGHRSVSWYQQTPGQGLQFLFEYFSETQRNKGNFPGRFSGRQFSNSRSEMNVSTLELGDSALYLCASSVSRGLAYGYTFGSGTRLTVV.

This clonotype was recorded once. CDR3 residues: CSVGSGQETQYF. The CDR3 bases are TGCAGCGTTGGTAGCGGTCAAGAGACCCAGTACTTC. The J gene is TRBJ2-5, the V gene TRBV29-1; perhaps TRBD2 as D (6 bases). V lost 4 bases, J lost 2 bases, and 8 bases lay in between. This CDR3 comprises 12 residues. Germline V gene data show CDR1 as SQVTM and CDR2 as ANQGSEA. Filled out from reference TRBV29-1 and TRBJ2-5, the complete variable domain reads SAVISQKPSRDICQRGTSLTIQCQVDSQVTMMFWYRQQPGQSLTLIATANQGSEATYESGFVIDKFPISRPNLTFSTLTVSNMSPEDSSIYLCSVGSGQETQYFGPGTRLLVL.

The rearrangement joins TRBV5-1 to TRBJ2-7; 7 bases are shared with TRBD2. Trimming took 2 bases from V and 3 from J; bases not matched to a gene: 5. The CDR3 extends over 14 amino acids. CDR1 is SGHRS and CDR2 is YFSETQ in the germline V gene. CDR3 in amino acids: CASSFEPGGYEQYF. The CDR3 bases are TGCGCCAGCAGCTTCGAGCCGGGAGGCTACGAGCAGTACTTC. Full variable domain (outside the CDR3, taken from reference TRBV5-1 and TRBJ2-7): KAGVTQTPRYLIKTRGQQVTLSCSPISGHRSVSWYQQTPGQGLQFLFEYFSETQRNKGNFPGRFSGRQFSNSRSEMNVSTLELGDSALYLCASSFEPGGYEQYFGPGTRLTVT.

This chain joins TRBV18 and TRBJ2-2; D tentatively fits TRBD1 or TRBD2 (6 bases each). This CDR3 has 17 amino acids. Trimming took off 1 base at V and 4 bases at J, with 16 bases between the two ends. Germline values: CDR1 KGHSH, CDR2 LQKENI. CDR3 in amino acids: CASSPRDTGGVTGELFF. The DNA for the CDR3 is TGTGCCAGCTCACCACGGGACACCGGGGGAGTCACCGGGGAGCTGTTTTTT.

In its sample, this clonotype was seen a few times. This chain connects TRBV4-2 to TRBJ2-3; D call uncertain. Germline values: CDR1 LGHNA, CDR2 YNFKEQ. Trimming left V 4 bases short and J 6 bases short, with 8 bases between. This CDR3 has 12 amino acids. The CDR3 sequence: CASSPDGDTQYF. CDR3 nucleotides: TGTGCCAGCAGCCCTGACGGGGATACGCAGTATTTT.

The rearrangement joins TRBV6-6 to TRBJ1-1; unclear D gene. CDR1 and CDR2 (germline): MNHNY, SVGAGI (reference sequence). V was cut by 0 bases and J by 2 bases, with 10 bases left in between. This CDR3 is built from 15 residues. CDR3 sequence reads: CASSYSEGLNTEAFF. CDR3 bases: TGTGCCAGCAGTTACTCGGAGGGCCTAAACACTGAAGCTTTCTTT.

This clonotype was detected only once. A read error may produce the germline difference seen at one junction end. The chain links TRBV5-8 to TRBJ2-5; D not certain. Germline assignment: CDR1 SGHTS and CDR2 YDEGEE. This CDR3 is built from 13 residues. The CDR3 nucleotides read TGTGCCAGCAGTTTGGATCCACAAGAGACCCAGTACTTC. It is translated as CASSLDPQETQYF.

This clonotype came up a few times. This sequence joins TRBV3-1 and TRBJ2-2; D perhaps matches TRBD1 (6 bases). Germline CDR1 LGHDT, CDR2 YNNKEL (reference sequence). The V end lost 0 bases, the J end lost 7 bases, and 12 bases lay between the germline ends. This CDR3 is 15 amino acids long. The chain's CDR3 is CASSQDRTVLGELFF. As DNA, the CDR3 is TGTGCCAGCAGCCAAGACCGGACAGTCCTCGGGGAGCTGTTTTTT.

This chain connects TRBV2 to TRBJ2-5, with 9 nucleotides matching TRBD2. Germline V gene sequence: CDR1 SNHLY, CDR2 FYNNEI. The CDR3 length is 15 residues. V lost 6 bases, J lost 2 bases, and 7 bases stayed unmatched. Written as DNA, the CDR3 is TGTGCCAGCAGCCGCGCCCTAGCGGGGCAAGAGACCCAGTACTTC. As protein: CASSRALAGQETQYF.

The rearrangement joins TRBV6-1 to TRBJ2-3; 7 positions agree with TRBD2. Germline lookup yields CDR1 MNHNS and CDR2 SASEGT. This CDR3 is built from 14 residues. The junction had 5 bases not matched to a gene; V was cut back by 6 bases and J by 2 bases. The CDR3: CASSRLAPTDTQYF. In DNA, the CDR3 is TGTGCCAGCAGCCGACTAGCTCCCACAGATACGCAGTATTTT.

The rearrangement joins TRBV2 to TRBJ2-1; 10 bases fit TRBD1. Germline CDR1 reads SNHLY; CDR2 reads FYNNEI. The CDR3 totals 15 residues. J lost 2 bases, V lost 6 bases, and 4 bases had no gene match. The CDR3 nucleotides read TGTGCCAGCAGGGCCGGACAGGGGGCCTACAATGAGCAGTTCTTC. Translating it yields CASRAGQGAYNEQFF.

This sequence joins TRBV11-2 and TRBJ1-2, with D perhaps TRBD1 (6 bases). V lost 1 base and J lost 4, with 16 bases in between. CDR1 is SGHAT, CDR2 FQNNGV, per germline. There are 16 residues in the CDR3. As DNA, the CDR3 is TGTGCCAGCAGCTTAGTACAGGGTTGGGCCCCCTATGGCTACACCTTC. Translated, it gives CASSLVQGWAPYGYTF.

This sequence joins TRBV13 and TRBJ2-1; D possibly corresponds to TRBD1 (6 bases). V gave up 6 bases and J gave up 5 bases, with 17 bases separating them. This CDR3 spans 15 amino acids. Germline values: CDR1 PRHDT, CDR2 FYEKMQ (reference sequence). Written as DNA, the CDR3 is TGTGCCAGCAGGAGTACAACGAGACAGGACAATGAGCAGTTCTTC. Residues: CASRSTTRQDNEQFF.

The chain employs TRBV11-2 and TRBJ2-7; TRBD1 matches at 7 bases. The V segment lost 3 bases and the J segment 1 base; nucleotides outside the gene matches: 3. CDR3 length: 14 residues. Germline V gene lookup returns CDR1 SGHAT and CDR2 FQNNGV. For the CDR3, the DNA is TGTGCCAGCAGCTTGGACAGGACATCCTACGAGCAGTACTTC. It codes for CASSLDRTSYEQYF.

The chain combines TRBV12-3 or TRBV12-4 with TRBJ2-3; tentative D call: TRBD2 (5 bases). CDR3 length equals 14 residues. V lost 5 bases and J 8 bases, leaving 17 bases between the germline ends. CDR3 amino acids: CASSPLAPRGTQYF. CDR3 DNA sequence: TGTGCCAGCAGTCCTCTAGCTCCCCGGGGTACGCAGTATTTT.

This sequence joins TRBV5-1 and TRBJ1-1; D not resolved. CDR3 length: 15 amino acids. Trimming pared 9 bases from V and 3 bases from J, leaving 21 bases between. Germline CDR1 reads SGHRS; CDR2 reads YFSETQ. The CDR3 nucleotides read TGCGCCACCACCTTGTATCCGGGGTCGGACACTGAAGCTTTCTTT. Amino acids: CATTLYPGSDTEAFF.

The chain is built from TRBV5-6 and TRBJ2-5, with 7 bases matching TRBD1. The CDR3 runs 16 residues. CDR1 and CDR2 (germline): SGHDT, YYEEEE. J lost 4 bases, V lost 5 bases, and 14 bases had no gene match. CDR3 residues: CASSRRTGDDLETQYF. In nucleotides, the CDR3 is TGTGCCAGCAGTCGCCGGACAGGTGACGACTTAGAGACCCAGTACTTC. The full variable domain, its missing parts supplied by reference TRBV5-6 and TRBJ2-5, is DAGVTQSPTHLIKTRGQQVTLRCSPKSGHDTVSWYQQALGQGPQFIFQYYEEEERQRGNFPDRFSGHQFPNYSSELNVNALLLGDSALYLCASSRRTGDDLETQYFGPGTRLLVL.

The J gene is TRBJ2-7, the V gene TRBV12-3 or TRBV12-4; 7 nucleotides line up with TRBD1. Trimming at V came to 8 bases and at J to 6 bases, leaving 13 bases not matched to a gene. This CDR3 contains 14 residues. CDR3 amino acids: CASATGVPGGEQYF. The DNA for the CDR3 is TGTGCCAGCGCTACAGGGGTTCCCGGCGGCGAGCAGTACTTC.

A few counts support this clonotype. The genes are TRBV29-1 and TRBJ2-2; tentatively, D is TRBD2 (6 bases). Germline V gene lookup returns CDR1 SQVTM and CDR2 ANQGSEA. Trimming pared 6 bases from V and 4 bases from J, leaving 24 bases between. CDR3 length: 17 residues. The CDR3 coding sequence is TGCAGCGTCGTGAGGCCGGGACTTCACGGGGGCACCGGGGAGCTGTTTTTT. Its protein product is CSVVRPGLHGGTGELFF.